This record concerns one TCR beta chain sequence. The CDR3 totals 14 residues. Germline V gene lookup returns CDR1 MGHRA and CDR2 YSYEKL. The V end lost 1 base, the J end lost 4 bases, and 9 bases lay between the germline ends. The data stem from a study of OX40 agonist ivuxolimab in advanced cancers. Profiling relied on immunoSEQ multiplex PCR, and the TCRdb table lists in-frame clones only, not all of them. This sample has more than 25,000 clones, with about 81% found just once. This clonotype was sampled from an adult with an advanced solid tumor such as melanoma, head and neck, liver or kidney cancer. The input for sequencing was CD4+ or CD8+ T cells sorted from blood, taken in a trial of the OX40 agonist ivuxolimab. This chain connects TRBV4-1 to TRBJ2-3; possibly TRBD2 for D (6 bases). This chain's CDR3 is CASSQGAGPDTQYF. The CDR3 nucleotides are TGCGCCAGCAGCCAAGGGGCGGGACCAGATACGCAGTATTTT.